The clone carrying this T cell receptor (beta chain) was seen ten or more times. Its antigen is still unknown. These data originate in a study of T cell repertoires in cytomegalovirus infection. Study background: Epitope selection comprised recently identified HLA-C-restricted CMV epitopes and well-studied HLA-B-restricted CMV epitopes.

Each CDR3 protein gets one entry after TCRdb re-called the reads with MiXCR. Of approximately 910,000 distinct CDR3 sequences in the sample, roughly 30% are singletons; the top ten hold over 12%. Germline V gene lookup returns CDR1 SGHVS and CDR2 FNYEAQ. The CDR3 extends over 17 amino acids. The V end lost 5 bases, the J end lost 4 bases, and 23 bases lay between the germline ends. Findings and caveats of the study: HLA-C-restricted TCR beta clonotypes specific for CMV led the ex vivo response.

The chain recombines TRBV7-6 with TRBJ2-5, with D possibly TRBD2 on 6 matching bases. This sequence originates from a human donor in good health (CMV status not recorded). Some clones in this sample may be carry-over from other donors' samples. The sequences come from cultured CD8+ T cells from PBMCs, collected from culture after CMV antigen stimulation. The CDR3 protein is CASSGKRFGDLGETQYF. The DNA of the CDR3 is TGTGCCAGCAGCGGTAAACGGTTCGGGGACTTAGGAGAGACCCAGTACTTC.